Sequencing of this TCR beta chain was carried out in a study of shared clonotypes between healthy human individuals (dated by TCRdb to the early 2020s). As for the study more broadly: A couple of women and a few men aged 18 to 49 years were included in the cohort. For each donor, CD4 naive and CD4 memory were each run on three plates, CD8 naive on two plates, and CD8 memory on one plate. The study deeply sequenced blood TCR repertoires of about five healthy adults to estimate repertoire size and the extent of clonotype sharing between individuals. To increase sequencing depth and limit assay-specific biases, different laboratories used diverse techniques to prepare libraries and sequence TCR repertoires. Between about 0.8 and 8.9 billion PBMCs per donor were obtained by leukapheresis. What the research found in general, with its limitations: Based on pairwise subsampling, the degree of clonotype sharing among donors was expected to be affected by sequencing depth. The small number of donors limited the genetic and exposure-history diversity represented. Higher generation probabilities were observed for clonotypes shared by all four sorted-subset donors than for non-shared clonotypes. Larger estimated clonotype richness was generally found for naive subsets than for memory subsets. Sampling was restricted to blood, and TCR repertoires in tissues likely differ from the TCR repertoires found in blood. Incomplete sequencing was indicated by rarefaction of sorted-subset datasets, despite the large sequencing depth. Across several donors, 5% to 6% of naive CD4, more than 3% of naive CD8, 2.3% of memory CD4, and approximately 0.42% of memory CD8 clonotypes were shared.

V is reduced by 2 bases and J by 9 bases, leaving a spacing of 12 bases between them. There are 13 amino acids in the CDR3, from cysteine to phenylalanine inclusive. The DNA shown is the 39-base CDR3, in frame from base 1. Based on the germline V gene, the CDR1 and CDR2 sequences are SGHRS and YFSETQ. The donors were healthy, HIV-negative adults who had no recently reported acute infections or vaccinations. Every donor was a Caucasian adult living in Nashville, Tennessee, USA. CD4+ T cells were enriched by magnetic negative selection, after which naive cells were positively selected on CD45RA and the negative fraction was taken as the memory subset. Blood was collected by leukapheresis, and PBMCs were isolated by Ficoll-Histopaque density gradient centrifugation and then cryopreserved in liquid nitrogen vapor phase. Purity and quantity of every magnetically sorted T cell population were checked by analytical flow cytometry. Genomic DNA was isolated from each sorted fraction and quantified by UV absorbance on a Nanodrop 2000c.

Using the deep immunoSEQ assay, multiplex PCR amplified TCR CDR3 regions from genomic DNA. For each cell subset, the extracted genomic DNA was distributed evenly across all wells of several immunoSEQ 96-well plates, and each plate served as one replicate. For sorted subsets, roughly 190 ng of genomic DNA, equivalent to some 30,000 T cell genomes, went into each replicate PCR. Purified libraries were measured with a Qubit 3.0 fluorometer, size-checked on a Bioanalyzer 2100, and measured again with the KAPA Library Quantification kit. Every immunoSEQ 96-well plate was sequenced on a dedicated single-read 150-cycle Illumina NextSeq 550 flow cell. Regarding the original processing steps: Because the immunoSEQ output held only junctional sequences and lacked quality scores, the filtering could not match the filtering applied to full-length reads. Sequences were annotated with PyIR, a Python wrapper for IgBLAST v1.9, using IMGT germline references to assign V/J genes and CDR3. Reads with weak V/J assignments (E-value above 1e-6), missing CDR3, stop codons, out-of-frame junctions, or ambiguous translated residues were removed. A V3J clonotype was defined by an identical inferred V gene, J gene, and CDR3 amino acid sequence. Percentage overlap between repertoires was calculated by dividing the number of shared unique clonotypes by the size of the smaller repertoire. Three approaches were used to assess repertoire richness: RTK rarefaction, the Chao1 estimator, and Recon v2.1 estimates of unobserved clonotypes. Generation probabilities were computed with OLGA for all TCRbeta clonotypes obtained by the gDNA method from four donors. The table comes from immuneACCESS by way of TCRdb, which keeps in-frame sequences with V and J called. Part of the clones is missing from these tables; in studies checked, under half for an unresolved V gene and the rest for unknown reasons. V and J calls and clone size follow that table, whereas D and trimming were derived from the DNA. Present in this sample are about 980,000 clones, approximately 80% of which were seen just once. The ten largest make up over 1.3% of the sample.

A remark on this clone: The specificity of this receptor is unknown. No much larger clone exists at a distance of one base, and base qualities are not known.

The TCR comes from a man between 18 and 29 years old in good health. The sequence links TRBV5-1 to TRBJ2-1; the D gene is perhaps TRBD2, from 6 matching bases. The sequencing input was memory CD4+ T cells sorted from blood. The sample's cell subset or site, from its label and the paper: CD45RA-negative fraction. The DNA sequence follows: TGCGCCAGCAGCTTAGCGGGTTTCAGTGAGCAGTTCTTC. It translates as CASSLAGFSEQFF.